This T cell receptor beta chain was obtained from a study of CD8+ T cells in alopecia areata. Notes on the study in general: More clonal than normal scalp was lesional scalp, particularly alopecia totalis/universalis.

In each case, RNA was isolated and then reverse transcribed into cDNA as the sequencing template. TCRdb keeps only in-frame clones here, not all; method: immunoSEQ multiplex PCR. The data show more than 95,000 clones, roughly 57% seen once. This clone occurred many times. Its antigen is not identified. V trimming: 7 bases; J trimming: 1 base; junction bases outside the gene matches: 5. Germline V lookup: CDR1 SQVTM, CDR2 ANQGSEA. CDR3 length equals 14 residues. Treatment in this sample: oral pan-JAK inhibitor, 5-10 mg twice daily. The V gene is TRBV29-1, the J gene TRBJ2-2, with TRBD1 identical over 8 bases. The receptor's source is a human donor with alopecia areata. This specimen consisted of CD4+ T cells sorted from blood, obtained at week 4, from a patient treated with tofacitinib. CDR3 residues: CSGRGPLNTGELFF. CDR3 nucleotide sequence: TGCAGCGGCAGGGGGCCTTTGAACACCGGGGAGCTGTTTTTT.